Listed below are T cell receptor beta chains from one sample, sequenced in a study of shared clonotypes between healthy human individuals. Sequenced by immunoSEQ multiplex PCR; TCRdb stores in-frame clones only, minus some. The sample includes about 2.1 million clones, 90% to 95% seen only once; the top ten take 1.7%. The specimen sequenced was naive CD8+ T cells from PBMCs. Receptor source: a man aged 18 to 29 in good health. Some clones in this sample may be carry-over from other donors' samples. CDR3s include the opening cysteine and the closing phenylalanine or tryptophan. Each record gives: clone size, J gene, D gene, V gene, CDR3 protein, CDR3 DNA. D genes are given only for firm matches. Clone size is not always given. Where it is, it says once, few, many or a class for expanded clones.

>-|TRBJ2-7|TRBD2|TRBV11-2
CASSFLAGRPYEQYF
TGTGCCAGCAGCTTTTTAGCGGGTCGGCCATACGAGCAGTACTTC
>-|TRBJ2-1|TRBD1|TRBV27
CASSLRGGTGFNEQFF
TGTGCCAGCAGTTTAAGAGGAGGGACAGGGTTCAATGAGCAGTTCTTC
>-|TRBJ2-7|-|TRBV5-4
CASSLGDVNEQYF
TGTGCCAGCAGCTTGGGGGACGTCAACGAGCAGTACTTC
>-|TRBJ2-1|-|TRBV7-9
CASSSWASEISYNEQFF
TGTGCCAGCAGCTCCTGGGCTAGCGAAATATCCTACAATGAGCAGTTCTTC
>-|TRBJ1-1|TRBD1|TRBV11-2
CASSSPGTENTEAFF
TGTGCCAGCAGCAGTCCCGGGACAGAAAACACTGAAGCTTTCTTT
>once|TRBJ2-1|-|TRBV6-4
CASSDSRLGNEQFF
TGTGCCAGCAGTGACTCGCGGTTAGGGAACGAGCAGTTCTTC
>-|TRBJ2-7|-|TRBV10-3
CAIGTSVGHEQYF
TGTGCCATAGGGACTTCGGTAGGACACGAGCAGTACTTC
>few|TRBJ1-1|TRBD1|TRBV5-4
CASSTDRVEAFF
TGTGCCAGCAGCACAGACAGGGTTGAAGCTTTCTTT
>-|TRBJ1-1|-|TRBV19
CASSLTSEAFF
TGTGCCAGTAGTCTTACAAGTGAAGCTTTCTTT
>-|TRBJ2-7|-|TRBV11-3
CASSRGYEQYF
TGTGCCAGCAGCAGGGGCTACGAGCAGTACTTC
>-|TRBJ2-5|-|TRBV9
CASSGRGGRVGETQYF
TGTGCCAGCAGCGGAAGGGGGGGCAGGGTCGGAGAGACCCAGTACTTC
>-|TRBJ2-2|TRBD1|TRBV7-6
CASSLSSPGTGDNTGELFF
TGTGCCAGCAGCTTATCCAGCCCCGGGACAGGGGATAACACCGGGGAGCTGTTTTTT
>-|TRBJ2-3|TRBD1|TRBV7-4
CASSHRDRAADTQYF
TGTGCCAGCAGCCACCGGGACAGGGCGGCAGATACGCAGTATTTT
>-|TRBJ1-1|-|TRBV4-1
CASSQVDGARTEAFF
TGCGCCAGCAGCCAAGTGGACGGGGCGAGGACTGAAGCTTTCTTT
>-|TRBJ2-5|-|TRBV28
CASSLDRSQETQYF
TGTGCCAGCAGTTTAGACAGGAGCCAAGAGACCCAGTACTTC
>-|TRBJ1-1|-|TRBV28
CASSTDGPEAFF
TGTGCCAGCAGCACGGACGGACCCGAAGCTTTCTTT
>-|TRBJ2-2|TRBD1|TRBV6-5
CASSGQGNTGELFF
TGTGCCAGCAGTGGACAGGGGAACACCGGGGAGCTGTTTTTT
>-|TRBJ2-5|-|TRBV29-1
CSVVSPQVEEYF
TGCAGCGTTGTATCGCCCCAGGTTGAGGAGTACTTC
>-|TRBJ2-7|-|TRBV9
CASSGAQAAYEQYF
TGTGCCAGCAGCGGAGCACAAGCCGCCTACGAGCAGTACTTC
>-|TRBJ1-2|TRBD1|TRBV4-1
CASSQVGQGYYGYTF
TGTGCCAGCAGCCAAGTGGGACAGGGTTACTATGGCTACACCTTC
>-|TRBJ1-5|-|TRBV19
CASSHKRFDQPQHF
TGTGCCAGCTCACACAAAAGATTCGATCAGCCCCAGCATTTT
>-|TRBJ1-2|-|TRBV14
CASSQAVTYGYTF
TGTGCCAGCAGCCAAGCAGTGACTTATGGCTACACCTTC
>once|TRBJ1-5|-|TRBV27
CASSLRGLGDNQPQHF
TGTGCCAGCAGTTTAAGGGGCTTGGGGGACAATCAGCCCCAGCATTTT
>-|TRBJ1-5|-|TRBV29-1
CSAWTPSEGNQPQHF
TGCAGCGCCTGGACGCCTTCTGAGGGCAATCAGCCCCAGCATTTT
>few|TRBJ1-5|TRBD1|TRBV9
CASSAQGGSNQPQHF
TGTGCCAGCAGCGCCCAGGGGGGTAGCAATCAGCCCCAGCATTTT
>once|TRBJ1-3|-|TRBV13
CASSLVGAGNTIYF
TGTGCCAGCAGCTTAGTAGGGGCTGGAAACACCATATATTTT
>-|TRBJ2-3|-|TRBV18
CASSNAGTDTQYF
TGTGCCAGCTCAAACGCGGGCACAGATACGCAGTATTTT
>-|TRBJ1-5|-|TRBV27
CASSFSNQPQHF
TGTGCCAGCAGTTTTTCGAATCAGCCCCAGCATTTT
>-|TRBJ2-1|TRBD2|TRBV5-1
CASSLDLAGGNYNEQFF
TGCGCCAGCAGCTTGGATCTAGCGGGAGGGAACTACAATGAGCAGTTCTTC
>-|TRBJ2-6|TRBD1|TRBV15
CATSRVRNRGTGANVLTF
TGTGCCACCAGCAGAGTACGTAACAGGGGAACTGGGGCCAACGTCCTGACTTTC
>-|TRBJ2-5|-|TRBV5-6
CASSLALRGVETQYF
TGTGCCAGCAGCTTGGCCCTGAGGGGAGTGGAGACCCAGTACTTC
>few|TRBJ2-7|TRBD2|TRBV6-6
CASSPSGSQEQYF
TGTGCCAGCAGTCCTAGCGGGAGTCAAGAGCAGTACTTC
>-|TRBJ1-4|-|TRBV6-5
CASSYRPGWPNEKLFF
TGTGCCAGCAGTTACCGACCAGGGTGGCCTAATGAAAAACTGTTTTTT
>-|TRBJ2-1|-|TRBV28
CASSSGTSSYNEQFF
TGTGCCAGCAGTTCGGGGACGAGCTCCTACAATGAGCAGTTCTTC
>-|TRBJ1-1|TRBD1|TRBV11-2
CASSLELGQATEAFF
TGTGCCAGCAGCTTAGAGCTGGGACAGGCTACTGAAGCTTTCTTT
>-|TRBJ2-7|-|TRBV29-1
CSVLTGSAYEQYF
TGCAGCGTTCTGACAGGTTCGGCCTACGAGCAGTACTTC
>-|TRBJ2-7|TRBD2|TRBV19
CASSPAAGNYEQYF
TGTGCCAGTAGTCCCGCAGCGGGAAACTACGAGCAGTACTTC
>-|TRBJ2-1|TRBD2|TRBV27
CASSLGLAGASYNEQFF
TGTGCCAGCAGTCTGGGACTAGCGGGAGCTTCCTACAATGAGCAGTTCTTC
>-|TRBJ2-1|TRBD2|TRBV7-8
CASSERERTEQFF
TGTGCCAGCAGCGAGCGGGAGAGGACTGAGCAGTTCTTC
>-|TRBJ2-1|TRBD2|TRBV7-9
CASSLRGGSTYNEQFF
TGTGCCAGCAGCTTAAGGGGCGGGAGCACCTACAATGAGCAGTTCTTC
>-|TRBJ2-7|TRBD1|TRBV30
CAWSLGQGYEQYF
TGTGCCTGGAGTCTGGGACAGGGATACGAGCAGTACTTC
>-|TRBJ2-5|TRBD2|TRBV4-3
CASSQLLASQETQYF
TGCGCCAGCAGCCAATTACTAGCGTCCCAAGAGACCCAGTACTTC
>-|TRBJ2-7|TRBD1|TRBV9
CASSADRVSHEQYF
TGTGCCAGCAGCGCCGACAGGGTTTCCCACGAGCAGTACTTC
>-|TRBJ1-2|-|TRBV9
CASSVSGGDSDYGYTF
TGTGCCAGCAGCGTATCTGGCGGCGACAGCGACTATGGCTACACCTTC
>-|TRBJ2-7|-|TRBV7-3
CASSPGVSREQYF
TGTGCCAGCAGCCCAGGGGTCTCTAGGGAGCAGTACTTC
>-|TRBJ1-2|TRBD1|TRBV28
CASSFLSVNRGNYGYTF
TGTGCCAGCAGTTTTCTGTCCGTCAACAGGGGGAACTATGGCTACACCTTC
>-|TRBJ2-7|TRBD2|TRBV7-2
CASSSPASGRPEQYF
TGTGCCAGCAGCTCCCCGGCTAGCGGGAGGCCCGAGCAGTACTTC
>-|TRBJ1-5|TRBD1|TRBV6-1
CASGGDRALNQPQHF
TGTGCCAGCGGAGGGGACAGGGCCCTCAATCAGCCCCAGCATTTT
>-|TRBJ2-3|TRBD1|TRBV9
CASSVWQGARTDTQYF
TGTGCCAGCAGCGTCTGGCAGGGGGCGCGGACAGATACGCAGTATTTT
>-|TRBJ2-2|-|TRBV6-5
CASSLQGPGELFF
TGTGCCAGCAGCCTCCAGGGTCCCGGGGAGCTGTTTTTT
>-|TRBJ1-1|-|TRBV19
CASSIRMGMNTEAFF
TGTGCCAGTAGTATAAGGATGGGGATGAACACTGAAGCTTTCTTT